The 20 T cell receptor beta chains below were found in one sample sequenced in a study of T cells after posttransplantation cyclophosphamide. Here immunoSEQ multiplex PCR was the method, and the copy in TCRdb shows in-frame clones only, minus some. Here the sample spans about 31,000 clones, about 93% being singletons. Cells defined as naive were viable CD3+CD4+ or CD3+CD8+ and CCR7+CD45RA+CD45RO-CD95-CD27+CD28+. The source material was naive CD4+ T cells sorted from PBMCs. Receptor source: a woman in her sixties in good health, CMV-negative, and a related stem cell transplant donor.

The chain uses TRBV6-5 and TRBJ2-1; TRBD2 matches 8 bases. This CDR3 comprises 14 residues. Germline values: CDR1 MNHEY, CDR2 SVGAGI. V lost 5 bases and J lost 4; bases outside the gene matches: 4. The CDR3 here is CASSTSGQYNEQFF. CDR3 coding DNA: TGTGCCAGCAGTACTAGCGGACAGTACAATGAGCAGTTCTTC.

The CDR3 here is CASGTESYEQYF. CDR3 in DNA: TGTGCCAGCGGAACAGAGTCCTACGAGCAGTACTTC. The V and J genes are TRBV9 and TRBJ2-7; D uncertain. The CDR3 is made up of 12 amino acids. The germline V and J ends were trimmed by 7 bases and 1 base, with 9 bases remaining between them. Germline lookup yields CDR1 SGDLS and CDR2 YYNGEE.

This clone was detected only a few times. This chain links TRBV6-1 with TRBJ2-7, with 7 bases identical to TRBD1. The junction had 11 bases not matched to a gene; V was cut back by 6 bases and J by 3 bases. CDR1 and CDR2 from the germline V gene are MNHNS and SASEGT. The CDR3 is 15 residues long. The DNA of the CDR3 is TGTGCCAGCAGCCGGTACGAGACAGGGAACTACGAGCAGTACTTC. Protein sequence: CASSRYETGNYEQYF.

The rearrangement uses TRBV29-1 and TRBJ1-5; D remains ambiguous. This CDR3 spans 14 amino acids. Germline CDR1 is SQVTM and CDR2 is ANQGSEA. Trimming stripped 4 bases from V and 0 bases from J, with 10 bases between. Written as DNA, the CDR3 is TGCAGCGTTGCGCAGGACTATAGCAATCAGCCCCAGCATTTT. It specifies CSVAQDYSNQPQHF.

Here the CDR3 reads CASSSGTARETQYF. CDR3 bases: TGCGCCAGCAGCTCCGGGACAGCAAGGGAGACCCAGTACTTC. The chain joins TRBV5-1 to TRBJ2-5; 7 bases align to TRBD1. The CDR3 runs to 14 residues. Unmatched junction bases numbered 7, after V lost 3 bases and J lost 5 bases. Per the germline V gene, CDR1 is SGHRS and CDR2 is YFSETQ.

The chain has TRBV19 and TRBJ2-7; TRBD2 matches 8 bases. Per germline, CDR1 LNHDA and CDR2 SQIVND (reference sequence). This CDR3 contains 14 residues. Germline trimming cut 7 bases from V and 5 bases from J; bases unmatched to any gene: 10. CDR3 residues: CASTSSGRGNEQYF. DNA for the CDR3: TGTGCCAGTACGTCGAGCGGGAGAGGGAACGAGCAGTACTTC.

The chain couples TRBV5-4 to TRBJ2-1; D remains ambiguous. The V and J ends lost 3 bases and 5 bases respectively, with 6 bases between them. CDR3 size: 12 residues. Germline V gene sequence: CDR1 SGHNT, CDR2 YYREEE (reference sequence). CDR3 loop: CASSSRDNEQFF. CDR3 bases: TGTGCCAGCAGCTCCCGGGACAATGAGCAGTTCTTC.

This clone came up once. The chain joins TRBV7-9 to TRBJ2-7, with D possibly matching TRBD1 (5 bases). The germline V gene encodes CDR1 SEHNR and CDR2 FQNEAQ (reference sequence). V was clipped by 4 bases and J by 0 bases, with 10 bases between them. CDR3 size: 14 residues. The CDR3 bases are TGTGCCAGCAGCTCAGTTGGGGCCTCCTACGAGCAGTACTTC. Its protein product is CASSSVGASYEQYF.

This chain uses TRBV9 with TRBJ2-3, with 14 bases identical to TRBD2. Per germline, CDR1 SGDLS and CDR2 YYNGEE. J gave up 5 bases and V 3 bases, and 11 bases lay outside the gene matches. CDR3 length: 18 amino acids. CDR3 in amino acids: CASSGGKPGLAGEDTQYF. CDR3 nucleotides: TGTGCCAGCAGCGGCGGTAAACCGGGACTAGCGGGGGAAGATACGCAGTATTTT.

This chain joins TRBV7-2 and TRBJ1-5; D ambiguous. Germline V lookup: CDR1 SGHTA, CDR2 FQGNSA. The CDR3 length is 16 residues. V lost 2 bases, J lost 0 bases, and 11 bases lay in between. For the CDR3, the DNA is TGTGCCAGCAGCTTATTTTCAGACAATAGCAATCAGCCCCAGCATTTT. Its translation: CASSLFSDNSNQPQHF. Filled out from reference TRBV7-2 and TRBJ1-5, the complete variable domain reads GAGVSQSPSNKVTEKGKDVELRCDPISGHTALYWYRQSLGQGLEFLIYFQGNSAPDKSGLPSDRFSAERTGGSVSTLTIQRTQQEDSAVYLCASSLFSDNSNQPQHFGDGTRLSIL.

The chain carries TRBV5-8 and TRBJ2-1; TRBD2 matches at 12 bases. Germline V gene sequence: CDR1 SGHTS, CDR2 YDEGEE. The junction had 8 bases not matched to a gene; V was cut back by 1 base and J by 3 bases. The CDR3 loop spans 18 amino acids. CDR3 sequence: CASSLSLAGGGFYNEQFF. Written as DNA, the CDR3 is TGTGCCAGCAGCTTGAGTCTAGCGGGAGGGGGGTTCTACAATGAGCAGTTCTTC.

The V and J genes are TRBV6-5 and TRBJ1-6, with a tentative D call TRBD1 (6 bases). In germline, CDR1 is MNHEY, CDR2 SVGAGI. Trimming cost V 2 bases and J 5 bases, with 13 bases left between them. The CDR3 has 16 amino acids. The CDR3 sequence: CASSYPRGFDNSPLHF. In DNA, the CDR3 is TGTGCCAGCAGTTACCCCAGGGGATTTGATAATTCACCCCTCCACTTT.

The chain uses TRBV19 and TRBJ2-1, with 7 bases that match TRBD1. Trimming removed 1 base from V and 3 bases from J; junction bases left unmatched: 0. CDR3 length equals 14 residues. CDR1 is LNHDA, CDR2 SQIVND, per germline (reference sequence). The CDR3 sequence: CASSIGDSYNEQFF. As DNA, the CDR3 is TGTGCCAGTAGTATAGGGGACAGCTACAATGAGCAGTTCTTC.

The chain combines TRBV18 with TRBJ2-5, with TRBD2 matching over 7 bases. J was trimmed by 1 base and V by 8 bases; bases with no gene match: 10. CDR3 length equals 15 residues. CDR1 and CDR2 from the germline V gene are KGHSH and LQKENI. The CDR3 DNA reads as TGTGCCAGCCGCGCGGGGGAGGGGACCCAAGAGACCCAGTACTTC. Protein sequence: CASRAGEGTQETQYF.

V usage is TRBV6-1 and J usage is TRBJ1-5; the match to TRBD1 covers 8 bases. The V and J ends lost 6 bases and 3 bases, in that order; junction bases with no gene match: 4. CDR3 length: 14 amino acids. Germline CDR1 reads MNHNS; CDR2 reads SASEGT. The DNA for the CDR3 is TGTGCCAGCAGCGAGGACAGGGACAATCAGCCCCAGCATTTT. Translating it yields CASSEDRDNQPQHF.

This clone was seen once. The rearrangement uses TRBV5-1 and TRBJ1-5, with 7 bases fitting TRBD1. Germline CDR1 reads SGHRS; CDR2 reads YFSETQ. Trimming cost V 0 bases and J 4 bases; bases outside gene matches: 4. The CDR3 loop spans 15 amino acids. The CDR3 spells CASSLGGQLNQPQHF. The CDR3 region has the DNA TGCGCCAGCAGCTTGGGGGGACAGTTGAATCAGCCCCAGCATTTT. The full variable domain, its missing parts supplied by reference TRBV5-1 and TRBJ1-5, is KAGVTQTPRYLIKTRGQQVTLSCSPISGHRSVSWYQQTPGQGLQFLFEYFSETQRNKGNFPGRFSGRQFSNSRSEMNVSTLELGDSALYLCASSLGGQLNQPQHFGDGTRLSIL.

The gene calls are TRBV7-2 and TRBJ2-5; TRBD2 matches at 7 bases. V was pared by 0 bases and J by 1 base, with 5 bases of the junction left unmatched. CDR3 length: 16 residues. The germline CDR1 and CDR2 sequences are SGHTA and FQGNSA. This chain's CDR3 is CASSLAPSGGQETQYF. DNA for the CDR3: TGTGCCAGCAGCTTAGCGCCCTCGGGGGGCCAAGAGACCCAGTACTTC.

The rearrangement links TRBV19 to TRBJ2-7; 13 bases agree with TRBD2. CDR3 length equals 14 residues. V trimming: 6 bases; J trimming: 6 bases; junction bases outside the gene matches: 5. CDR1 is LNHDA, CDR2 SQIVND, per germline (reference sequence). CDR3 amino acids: CASRRTSGSVEQYF. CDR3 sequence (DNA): TGTGCCAGTAGGAGGACTAGCGGGAGTGTCGAGCAGTACTTC.

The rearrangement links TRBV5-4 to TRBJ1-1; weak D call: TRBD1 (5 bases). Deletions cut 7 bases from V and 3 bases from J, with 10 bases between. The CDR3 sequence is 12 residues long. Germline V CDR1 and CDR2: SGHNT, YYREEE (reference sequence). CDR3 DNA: TGTGCCAGCGCCAGGGTGGACACTGAAGCTTTCTTT. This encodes CASARVDTEAFF.

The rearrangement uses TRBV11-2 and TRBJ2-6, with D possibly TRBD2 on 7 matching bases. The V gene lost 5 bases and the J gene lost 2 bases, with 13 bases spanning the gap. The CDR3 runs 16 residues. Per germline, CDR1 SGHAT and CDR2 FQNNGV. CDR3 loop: CASSKQGGAGANVLTF. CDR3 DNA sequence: TGTGCCAGCAGCAAACAGGGAGGGGCTGGGGCCAACGTCCTGACTTTC.